In its sample, the clone carrying this TCR beta chain was seen many times. Its antigen remains unidentified. This record belongs to a study of T cell repertoires in cytomegalovirus infection. As for the study in general: It was the public TCR beta signatures that indicated both CMV infection and matching HLA type.

MiXCR, applied by TCRdb to the reads, yields one record per CDR3 protein. The table has about 140,000 distinct CDR3 sequences, roughly 6% seen once. The J segment lost 3 bases and the V segment lost 6 bases, leaving 5 bases of the junction unmatched. The V gene's germline CDR1 is SGHTA and CDR2 FQGNSA. This CDR3 spans 13 amino acids. Study-level points and caveats: Based on cumulative public TCR beta family frequency, carriers of CMV plus the relevant HLA were identified. Ex vivo, HLA-C-restricted CMV-specific TCR beta clonotypes prevailed over the rest of the response.

This receptor was obtained from a human donor in good health (CMV status not recorded). Some clones in this sample may be carry-over from other donors' samples. This chain connects TRBV7-2 to TRBJ2-7; 7 bases match TRBD1. Material: PBMCs. CDR3: CASRIDRDYEQYF. CDR3 sequence (DNA): TGTGCCAGCAGGATCGACAGGGACTACGAGCAGTACTTC. Using reference TRBV7-2 and TRBJ2-7 for the parts outside the CDR3, the full variable domain is GAGVSQSPSNKVTEKGKDVELRCDPISGHTALYWYRQSLGQGLEFLIYFQGNSAPDKSGLPSDRFSAERTGGSVSTLTIQRTQQEDSAVYLCASRIDRDYEQYFGPGTRLTVT.